The sequence of this T cell receptor beta chain was determined in a study of CD8 T cells in ankylosing spondylitis. Study-level findings and limits: Ankylosing spondylitis blood appeared to carry a characteristic TCR beta motif of roughly 8 highly homologous variants.

This clonotype was recorded many times. Its antigen is still unknown. The CDR3 contains 12 residues. Germline CDR1 is SQVTM and CDR2 is ANQGSEA. V was shortened by 8 bases and J by 4 bases, with 14 bases between the two germline ends. TCRdb passed the 5' RACE reads through MiXCR, listing each CDR3 protein once. The sample has roughly 490,000 distinct CDR3 sequences, 5.3% seen once. The V gene is TRBV29-1, the J gene TRBJ1-1, with D uncertain. This clonotype was obtained from a male donor with ankylosing spondylitis. Sequenced: blood, either unsorted or a sorted T cell fraction (not recorded which). CDR3 in amino acids: CSSYEGLTEAFF. Here the CDR3 DNA reads TGCAGCTCTTACGAGGGTCTCACTGAAGCTTTCTTT. The whole variable domain, remainder taken from reference TRBV29-1 and TRBJ1-1, is SAVISQKPSRDICQRGTSLTIQCQVDSQVTMMFWYRQQPGQSLTLIATANQGSEATYESGFVIDKFPISRPNLTFSTLTVSNMSPEDSSIYLCSSYEGLTEAFFGQGTRLTVV.